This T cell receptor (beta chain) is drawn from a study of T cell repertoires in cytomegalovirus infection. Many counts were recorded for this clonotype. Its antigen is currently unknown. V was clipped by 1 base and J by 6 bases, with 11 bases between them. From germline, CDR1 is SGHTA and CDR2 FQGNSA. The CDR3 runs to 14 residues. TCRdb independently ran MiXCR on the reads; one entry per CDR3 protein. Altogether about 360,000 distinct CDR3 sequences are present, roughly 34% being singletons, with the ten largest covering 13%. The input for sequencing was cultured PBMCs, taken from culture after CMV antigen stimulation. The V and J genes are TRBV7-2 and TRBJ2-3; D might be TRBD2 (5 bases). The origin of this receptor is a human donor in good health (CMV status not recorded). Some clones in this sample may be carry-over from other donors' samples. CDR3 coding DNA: TGTGCCAGCAGCTTAGTTGGCGGGTATGATACGCAGTATTTT. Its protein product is CASSLVGGYDTQYF. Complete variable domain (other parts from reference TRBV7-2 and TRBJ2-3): GAGVSQSPSNKVTEKGKDVELRCDPISGHTALYWYRQSLGQGLEFLIYFQGNSAPDKSGLPSDRFSAERTGGSVSTLTIQRTQQEDSAVYLCASSLVGGYDTQYFGPGTRLTVL.